This T cell receptor (beta chain) was identified during a study of OX40 agonist ivuxolimab in advanced cancers. The germline V gene encodes CDR1 SGHKS and CDR2 YYEKEE (reference sequence). This CDR3 has 13 amino acids. The germline V and J ends were trimmed by 4 bases and 1 base, with 8 bases remaining between them. Generated by immunoSEQ multiplex PCR, the TCRdb table keeps only in-frame clones and is missing some. The sample carries fewer than 12,000 clones, around 79% recorded once. This sequence joins TRBV5-5 and TRBJ1-1; D remains ambiguous. This TCR derives from an adult with an advanced solid tumor such as melanoma, head and neck, liver or kidney cancer. Specimen: CD4+ or CD8+ T cells sorted from blood, collected in a trial of the OX40 agonist ivuxolimab. CDR3 in amino acids: CASSPSWNTEAFF. In DNA form, the CDR3 reads TGTGCCAGCAGCCCTAGCTGGAACACTGAAGCTTTCTTT.